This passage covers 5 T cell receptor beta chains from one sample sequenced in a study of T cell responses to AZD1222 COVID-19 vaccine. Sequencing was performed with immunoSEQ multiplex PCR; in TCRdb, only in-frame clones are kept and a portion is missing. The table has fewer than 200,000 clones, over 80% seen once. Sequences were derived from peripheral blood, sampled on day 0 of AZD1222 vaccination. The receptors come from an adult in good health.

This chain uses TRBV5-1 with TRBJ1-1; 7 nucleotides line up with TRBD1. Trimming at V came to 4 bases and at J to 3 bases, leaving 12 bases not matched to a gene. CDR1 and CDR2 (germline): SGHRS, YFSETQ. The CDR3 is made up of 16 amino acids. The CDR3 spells CASSAADQTGHTEAFF. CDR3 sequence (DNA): TGCGCCAGCAGCGCCGCTGATCAGACAGGGCACACTGAAGCTTTCTTT.

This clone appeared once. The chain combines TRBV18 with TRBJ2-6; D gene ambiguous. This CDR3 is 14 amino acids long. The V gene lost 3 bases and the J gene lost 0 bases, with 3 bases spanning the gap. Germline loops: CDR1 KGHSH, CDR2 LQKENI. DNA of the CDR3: TGTGCCAGCTCACCGGGCTCTGGGGCCAACGTCCTGACTTTC. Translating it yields CASSPGSGANVLTF.

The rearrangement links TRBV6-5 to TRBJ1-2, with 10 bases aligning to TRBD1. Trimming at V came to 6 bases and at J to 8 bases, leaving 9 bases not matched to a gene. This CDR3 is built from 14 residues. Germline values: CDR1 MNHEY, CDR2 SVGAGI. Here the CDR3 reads CASRQDRGPDGYTF. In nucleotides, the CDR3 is TGTGCCAGCAGACAAGACAGGGGGCCCGACGGCTACACCTTC.

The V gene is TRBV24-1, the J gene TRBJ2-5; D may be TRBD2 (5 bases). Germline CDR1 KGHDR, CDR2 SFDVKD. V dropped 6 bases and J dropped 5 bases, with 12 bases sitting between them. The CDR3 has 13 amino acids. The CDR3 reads CATSTSLGETQYF. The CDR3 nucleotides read TGTGCCACCAGTACTAGTTTGGGGGAGACCCAGTACTTC.

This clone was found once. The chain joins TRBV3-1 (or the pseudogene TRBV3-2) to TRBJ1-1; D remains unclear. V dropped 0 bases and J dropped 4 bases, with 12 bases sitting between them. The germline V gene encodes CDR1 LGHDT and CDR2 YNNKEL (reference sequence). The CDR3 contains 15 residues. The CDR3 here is CASSQENNWGTEAFF. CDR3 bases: TGTGCCAGCAGCCAAGAAAACAATTGGGGCACTGAAGCTTTCTTT.